The entry below describes one T cell receptor beta chain. The data stem from a study of T cells after yellow fever vaccination. The CDR3 contains 14 residues. Germline loops: CDR1 GTSNPN, CDR2 SVGIG (reference sequence). V shed 0 bases and J shed 5 bases, with 10 bases lying between them. TCRdb used MiXCR to reprocess the 5' RACE reads, holding one entry per CDR3 protein. Among around 600,000 distinct CDR3 sequences listed, roughly 12% were seen once. Material: PBMCs, obtained on the day of the yellow fever booster vaccination. V is TRBV30 and J is TRBJ2-2; tentatively, D is TRBD2 (6 bases). The receptor was derived from a young man who received the YFV17D yellow fever vaccine. The CDR3 DNA reads TGTGCCTGGAGTGTTAGAGGGAGGACCGGGGAGCTGTTTTTT. As protein: CAWSVRGRTGELFF.